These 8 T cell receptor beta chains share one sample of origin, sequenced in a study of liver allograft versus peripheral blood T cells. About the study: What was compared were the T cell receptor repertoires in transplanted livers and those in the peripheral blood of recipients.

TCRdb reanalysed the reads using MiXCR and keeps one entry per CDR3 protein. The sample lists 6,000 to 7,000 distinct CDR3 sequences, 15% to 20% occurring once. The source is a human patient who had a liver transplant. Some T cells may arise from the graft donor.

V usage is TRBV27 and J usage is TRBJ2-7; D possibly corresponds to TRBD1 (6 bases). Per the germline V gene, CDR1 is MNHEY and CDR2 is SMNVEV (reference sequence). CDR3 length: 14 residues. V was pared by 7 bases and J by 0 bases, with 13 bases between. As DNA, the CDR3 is TGTGCCAGCAAAATGGGGACAAGCTCCTACGAGCAGTACTTC. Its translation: CASKMGTSSYEQYF.

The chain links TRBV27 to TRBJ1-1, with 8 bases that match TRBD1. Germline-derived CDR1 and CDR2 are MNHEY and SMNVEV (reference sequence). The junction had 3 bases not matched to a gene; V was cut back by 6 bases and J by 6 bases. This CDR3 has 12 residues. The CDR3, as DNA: TGTGCCAGCAGGACAGGGGTATCTGAAGCTTTCTTT. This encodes CASRTGVSEAFF.

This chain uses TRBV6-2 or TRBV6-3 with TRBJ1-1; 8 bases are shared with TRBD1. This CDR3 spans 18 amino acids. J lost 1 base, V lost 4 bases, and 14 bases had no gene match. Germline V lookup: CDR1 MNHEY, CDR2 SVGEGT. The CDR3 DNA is TGTGCCAGCAGTTCTAATTTCGGGACAGGATCCCCGAACACTGAAGCTTTCTTT. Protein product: CASSSNFGTGSPNTEAFF.

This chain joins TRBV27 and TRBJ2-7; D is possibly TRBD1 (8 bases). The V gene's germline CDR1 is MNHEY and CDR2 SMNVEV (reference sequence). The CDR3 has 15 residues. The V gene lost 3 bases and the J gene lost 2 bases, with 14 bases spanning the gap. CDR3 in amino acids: CASSFHRGGAYEQYF. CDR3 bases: TGTGCCAGCAGTTTCCACAGGGGGGGGGCCTACGAGCAGTACTTC.

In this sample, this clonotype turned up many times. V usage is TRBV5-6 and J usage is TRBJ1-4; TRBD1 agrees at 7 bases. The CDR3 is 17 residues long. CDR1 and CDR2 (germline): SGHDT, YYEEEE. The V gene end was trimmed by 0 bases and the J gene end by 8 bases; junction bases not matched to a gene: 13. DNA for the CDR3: TGTGCCAGCAGCTTGGCCGGCCAGGGGGGTACGGGCGAAAAACTGTTTTTT. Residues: CASSLAGQGGTGEKLFF. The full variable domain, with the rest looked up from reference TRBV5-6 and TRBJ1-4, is DAGVTQSPTHLIKTRGQQVTLRCSPKSGHDTVSWYQQALGQGPQFIFQYYEEEERQRGNFPDRFSGHQFPNYSSELNVNALLLGDSALYLCASSLAGQGGTGEKLFFGSGTQLSVL.

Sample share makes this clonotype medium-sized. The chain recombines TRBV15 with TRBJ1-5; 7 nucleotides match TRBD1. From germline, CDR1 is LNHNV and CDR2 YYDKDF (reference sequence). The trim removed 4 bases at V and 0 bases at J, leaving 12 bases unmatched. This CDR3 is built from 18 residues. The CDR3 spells CATSTLGQSGDSNQPQHF. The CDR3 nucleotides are TGTGCCACCAGCACTCTGGGACAGTCGGGTGATAGCAATCAGCCCCAGCATTTT.

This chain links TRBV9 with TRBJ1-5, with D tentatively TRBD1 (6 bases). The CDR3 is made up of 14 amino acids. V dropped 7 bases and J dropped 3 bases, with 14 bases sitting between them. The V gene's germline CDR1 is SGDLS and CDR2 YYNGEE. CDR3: CASGAGGANQPQHF. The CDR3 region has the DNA TGTGCCAGCGGGGCCGGGGGCGCCAATCAGCCCCAGCATTTT.

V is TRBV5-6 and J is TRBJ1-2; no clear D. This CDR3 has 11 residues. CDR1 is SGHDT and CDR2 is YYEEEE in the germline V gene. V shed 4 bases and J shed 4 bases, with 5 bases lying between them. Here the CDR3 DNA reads TGTGCCAGCAGCCTAGGCTATGGCTACACCTTC. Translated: CASSLGYGYTF. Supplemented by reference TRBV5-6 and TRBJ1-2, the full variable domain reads DAGVTQSPTHLIKTRGQQVTLRCSPKSGHDTVSWYQQALGQGPQFIFQYYEEEERQRGNFPDRFSGHQFPNYSSELNVNALLLGDSALYLCASSLGYGYTFGSGTRLTVV.